This is a list of T cell receptor beta chains from one sample in a study of Ad26.COV2.S vaccination and SARS-CoV-2 variants. Sequencing was performed with immunoSEQ multiplex PCR; in TCRdb, only in-frame clones are kept and a portion is missing. The sample records just over 350,000 clones, 92% being singletons. Sample: peripheral blood, taken after recovery from COVID-19. All receptors derive from a human donor who had recovered from COVID-19. Both conserved end residues are part of each CDR3. The D gene is left open where the match is weak. Part of the rows lack a size; the others show once, few, many or a class for expanded clones.

.	TRBJ1-2	.	TRBV6-5	CASSYRADYYGYTF	TGTGCCAGCAGTTACCGGGCAGACTACTATGGCTACACCTTC
.	TRBJ2-7	TRBD1	TRBV11-2	CASSSRTKTGSGEQYF	TGTGCCAGCAGCTCACGCACGAAGACAGGGAGTGGCGAGCAGTACTTC
once	TRBJ2-7	.	TRBV4-1	CASSQGPRGTHEQYF	TGCGCCAGCAGCCAAGGGCCCCGAGGGACCCACGAGCAGTACTTC
.	TRBJ1-4	.	TRBV9	CASSVASNEKLFF	TGTGCCAGCAGCGTAGCAAGTAATGAAAAACTGTTTTTT
.	TRBJ2-1	.	TRBV27	CASSSLGGTDYNEQFF	TGTGCCAGCAGTTCCCTGGGCGGGACAGACTACAATGAGCAGTTCTTC
.	TRBJ1-6	.	TRBV24-1	CATPNSPLHF	TGTGCCACCCCTAATTCACCCCTCCACTTT
.	TRBJ2-7	.	TRBV7-2	CASSLEQLYEQYF	TGTGCCAGCAGCTTAGAACAGCTTTACGAGCAGTACTTC
.	TRBJ2-1	TRBD2	TRBV7-9	CASSLSGGASEQFF	TGTGCCAGCAGCCTGAGCGGGGGGGCCTCTGAGCAGTTCTTC
.	TRBJ1-1	.	TRBV10-1	CASSELLGGGTEAFF	TGCGCCAGCAGTGAATTGTTGGGGGGGGGCACTGAAGCTTTCTTT
.	TRBJ1-3	.	TRBV5-1	CASSLGQGQGTIYF	TGTGCCAGCAGCCTTGGCCAGGGGCAGGGCACCATATATTTT
.	TRBJ2-1	.	TRBV9	CASSSSGAGNEQFF	TGTGCCAGCAGCTCTTCTGGGGCGGGCAATGAGCAGTTCTTC
.	TRBJ2-7	TRBD2	TRBV6-5	CASSYTGSGAQLEQYF	TGTGCCAGCAGTTACACCGGGAGCGGGGCGCAGTTGGAGCAGTACTTC
.	TRBJ1-5	.	TRBV10-3	CAISAVLDEDSNQPQHF	TGTGCCATCAGTGCTGTATTAGACGAAGATAGCAATCAGCCCCAGCATTTT
.	TRBJ1-5	.	TRBV14	CASSQTGRNQPQHF	TGTGCCAGCAGCCAGACAGGTCGCAATCAGCCCCAGCATTTT
.	TRBJ1-1	.	TRBV29-1	CSVEQVEAFF	TGCAGCGTTGAACAGGTTGAAGCTTTCTTT
.	TRBJ1-1	.	TRBV5-6	CASSLASYNTEAFF	TGTGCCAGCAGCTTGGCGTCATATAACACTGAAGCTTTCTTT
.	TRBJ1-3	.	TRBV7-2	CASSVRGMSSGNTIYF	TGTGCCAGCAGCGTCAGAGGAATGAGCTCTGGAAACACCATATATTTT
.	TRBJ1-1	.	TRBV4-1	CASSQDQGGRPQAFF	TGCGCCAGCAGCCAAGATCAAGGGGGTCGGCCACAAGCTTTCTTT
.	TRBJ2-5	.	TRBV6-5	CASSYADGKTQYF	TGTGCCAGCAGTTATGCCGACGGAAAGACCCAGTACTTC
.	TRBJ1-1	.	TRBV6-6	CASSYTWQGEAFF	TGTGCCAGCAGTTACACTTGGCAGGGGGAAGCTTTCTTT
.	TRBJ1-2	TRBD1	TRBV9	CASSVSLGQGVYGDGYTF	TGTGCCAGCAGCGTCAGTCTTGGACAGGGGGTTTACGGGGATGGCTACACCTTC
.	TRBJ1-4	TRBD1	TRBV5-1	CASSTGPGQSNEKLFF	TGCGCCAGCAGCACTGGACCGGGACAGTCTAATGAAAAACTGTTTTTT
.	TRBJ1-2	.	TRBV12-5	CASGLVLEGAGWNGYTF	TGTGCTAGTGGTTTGGTATTGGAGGGAGCGGGTTGGAATGGCTACACCTTC
.	TRBJ1-3	TRBD1	TRBV7-2	CASSLAGTEHPPGNTIYF	TGTGCCAGCAGCCTGGCCGGGACAGAACATCCTCCTGGAAACACCATATATTTT
.	TRBJ2-3	.	TRBV10-1	CASSDEDTVRTDTQYF	TGCGCCAGCAGTGATGAGGACACCGTCCGCACAGATACGCAGTATTTT
.	TRBJ1-3	.	TRBV11-2	CASSLGPGQISGNTIYF	TGTGCCAGCAGCTTAGGCCCCGGACAGATCTCTGGAAACACCATATATTTT
.	TRBJ1-5	.	TRBV5-4	CASSLYRVGQPQHF	TGTGCCAGCAGCTTGTACAGGGTGGGACAGCCCCAGCATTTT
.	TRBJ1-2	TRBD1	TRBV12-5	CASGLLGTGGDGYTF	TGTGCTAGTGGTTTGCTCGGGACAGGGGGCGATGGCTACACCTTC
.	TRBJ1-2	TRBD1	TRBV25-1	CASRAHTGGRTDYGYTF	TGTGCCAGCCGGGCTCATACAGGGGGACGGACTGACTATGGCTACACCTTC
.	TRBJ1-1	TRBD1	TRBV2	CASRDSRQGPHTEAFF	TGTGCCAGCAGAGACAGCAGACAGGGACCTCACACTGAAGCTTTCTTT
once	TRBJ2-5	.	TRBV9	CASSDYNQETQYF	TGTGCCAGCAGCGACTACAACCAAGAGACCCAGTACTTC
.	TRBJ1-5	.	TRBV19	CASTIQGYNQPQHF	TGTGCCAGTACTATCCAGGGATACAATCAGCCCCAGCATTTT